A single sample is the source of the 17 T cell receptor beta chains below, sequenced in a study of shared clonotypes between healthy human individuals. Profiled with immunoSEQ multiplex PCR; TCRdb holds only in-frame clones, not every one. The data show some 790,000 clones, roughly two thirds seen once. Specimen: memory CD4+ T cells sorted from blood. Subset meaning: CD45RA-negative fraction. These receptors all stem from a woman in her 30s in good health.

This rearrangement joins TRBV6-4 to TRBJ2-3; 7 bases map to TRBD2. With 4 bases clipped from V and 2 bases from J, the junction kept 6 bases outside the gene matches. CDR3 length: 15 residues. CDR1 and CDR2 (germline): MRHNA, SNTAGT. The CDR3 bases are TGTGCCAGCAGTGTGGCTAGCGGAACCACAGATACGCAGTATTTT. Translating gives CASSVASGTTDTQYF.

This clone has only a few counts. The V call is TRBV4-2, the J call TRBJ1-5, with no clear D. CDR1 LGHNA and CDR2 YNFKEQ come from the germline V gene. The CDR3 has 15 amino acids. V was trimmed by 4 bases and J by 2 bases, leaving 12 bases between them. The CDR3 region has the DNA TGTGCCAGCAGCCCGAAGTTGCTAGGCAATCAGCCCCAGCATTTT. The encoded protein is CASSPKLLGNQPQHF.

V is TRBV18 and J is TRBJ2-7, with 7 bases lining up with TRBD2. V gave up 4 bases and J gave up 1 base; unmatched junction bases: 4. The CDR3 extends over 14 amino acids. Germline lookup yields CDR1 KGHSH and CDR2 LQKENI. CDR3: CASSRLAWSYEQYF. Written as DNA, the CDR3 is TGTGCCAGCTCACGACTAGCCTGGTCCTACGAGCAGTACTTC.

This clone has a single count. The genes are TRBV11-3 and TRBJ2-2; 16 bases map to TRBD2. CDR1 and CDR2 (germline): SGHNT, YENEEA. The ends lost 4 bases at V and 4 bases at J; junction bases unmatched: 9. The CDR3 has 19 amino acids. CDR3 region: CASSSGLAGGPLGTGELFF. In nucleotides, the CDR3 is TGTGCCAGCAGCTCGGGACTAGCGGGAGGGCCTTTGGGCACCGGGGAGCTGTTTTTT.

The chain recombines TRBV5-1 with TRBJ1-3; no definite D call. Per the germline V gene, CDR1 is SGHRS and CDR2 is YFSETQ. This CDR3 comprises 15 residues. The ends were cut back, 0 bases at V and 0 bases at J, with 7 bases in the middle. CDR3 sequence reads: CASSLDRNSGNTIYF. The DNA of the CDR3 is TGCGCCAGCAGCTTGGATAGAAACTCTGGAAACACCATATATTTT.

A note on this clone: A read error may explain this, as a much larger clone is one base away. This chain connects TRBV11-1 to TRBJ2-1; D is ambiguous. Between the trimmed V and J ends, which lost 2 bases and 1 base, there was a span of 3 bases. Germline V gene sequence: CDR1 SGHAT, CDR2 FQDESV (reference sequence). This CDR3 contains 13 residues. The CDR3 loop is CASSLQSYNEQFF. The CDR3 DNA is TGTGCCAGCAGCTTACAATCCTACAATGAGCAGTTCTTC.

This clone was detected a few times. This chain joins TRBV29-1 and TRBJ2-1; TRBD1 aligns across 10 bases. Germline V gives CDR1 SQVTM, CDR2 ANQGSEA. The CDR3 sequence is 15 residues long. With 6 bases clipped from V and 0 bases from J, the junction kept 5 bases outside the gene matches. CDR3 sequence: CSVGTGASSYNEQFF. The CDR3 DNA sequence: TGCAGCGTAGGGACAGGGGCTAGCTCCTACAATGAGCAGTTCTTC.

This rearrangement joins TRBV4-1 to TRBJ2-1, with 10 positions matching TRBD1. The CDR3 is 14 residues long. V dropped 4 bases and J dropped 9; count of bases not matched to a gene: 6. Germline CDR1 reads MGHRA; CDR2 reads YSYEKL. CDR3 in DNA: TGCGCCAGCAGCCCGGGACAGGGGCTAAGTGAGCAGTTCTTC. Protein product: CASSPGQGLSEQFF.

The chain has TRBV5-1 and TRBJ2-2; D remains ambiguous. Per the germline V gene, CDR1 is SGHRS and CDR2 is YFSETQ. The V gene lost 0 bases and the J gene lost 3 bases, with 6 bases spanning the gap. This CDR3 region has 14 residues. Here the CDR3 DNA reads TGCGCCAGCAGCTTGGACTGGTACACCGGGGAGCTGTTTTTT. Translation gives CASSLDWYTGELFF. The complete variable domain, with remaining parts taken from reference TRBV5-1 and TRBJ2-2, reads KAGVTQTPRYLIKTRGQQVTLSCSPISGHRSVSWYQQTPGQGLQFLFEYFSETQRNKGNFPGRFSGRQFSNSRSEMNVSTLELGDSALYLCASSLDWYTGELFFGEGSRLTVL.

The CDR3: CASSPSDGGNTEAFF. In DNA form, the CDR3 reads TGTGCCAGCTCACCGTCAGACGGGGGGAACACTGAAGCTTTCTTT. The J gene is TRBJ1-1, the V gene TRBV18; tentatively, D is TRBD1 (5 bases). Between the trimmed V and J ends, which lost 3 bases and 1 base, there was a span of 12 bases. This CDR3 contains 15 residues. Per the germline V gene, CDR1 is KGHSH and CDR2 is LQKENI.

The CDR3 protein is CASSSLTSGGTYEQYF. The CDR3 DNA is TGTGCCAGCAGCTCCCTAACTAGCGGGGGGACCTACGAGCAGTACTTC. This rearrangement joins TRBV11-3 to TRBJ2-7; 12 bases match TRBD2. Germline V gives CDR1 SGHNT, CDR2 YENEEA. Unmatched junction bases numbered 6, after V lost 4 bases and J lost 2 bases. The CDR3 has 16 amino acids.

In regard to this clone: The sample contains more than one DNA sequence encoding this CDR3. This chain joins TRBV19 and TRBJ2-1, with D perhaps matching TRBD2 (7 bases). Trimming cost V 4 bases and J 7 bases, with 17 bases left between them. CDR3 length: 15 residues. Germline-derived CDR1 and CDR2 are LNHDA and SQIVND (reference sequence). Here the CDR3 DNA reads TGTGCCAGTAGTAGGGGGCGGGAGATGGGAAATGAGCAGTTCTTC. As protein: CASSRGREMGNEQFF.

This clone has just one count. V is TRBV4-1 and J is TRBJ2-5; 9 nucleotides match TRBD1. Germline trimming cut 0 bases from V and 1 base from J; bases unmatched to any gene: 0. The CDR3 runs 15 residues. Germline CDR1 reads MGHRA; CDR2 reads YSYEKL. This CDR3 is CASSQEGQGQETQYF. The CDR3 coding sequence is TGCGCCAGCAGCCAAGAGGGACAGGGCCAAGAGACCCAGTACTTC.

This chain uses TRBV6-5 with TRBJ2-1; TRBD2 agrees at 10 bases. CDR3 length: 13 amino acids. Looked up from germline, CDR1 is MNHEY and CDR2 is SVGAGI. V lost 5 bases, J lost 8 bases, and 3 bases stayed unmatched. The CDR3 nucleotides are TGTGCCAGCAGTAGCGGGAGGGGGGATGAGCAGTTCTTC. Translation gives CASSSGRGDEQFF.

CDR3 coding DNA: TGCGCCAGCAGTGAGTCAGGGAGAGGGGCAGGGAGCTCCTACGAGCAGTACTTC. It specifies CASSESGRGAGSSYEQYF. J is TRBJ2-7 and V is TRBV10-2; D is possibly TRBD1 or TRBD2 (5 bases each). Germline-derived CDR1 and CDR2 are WSHSY and SAAADI. V was cut by 0 bases and J by 0 bases, with 18 bases left in between. The CDR3 length is 18 residues.

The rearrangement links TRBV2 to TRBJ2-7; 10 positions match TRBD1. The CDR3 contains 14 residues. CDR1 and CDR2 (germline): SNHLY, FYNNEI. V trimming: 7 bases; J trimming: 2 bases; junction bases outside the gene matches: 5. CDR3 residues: CASTRDRGTYEQYF. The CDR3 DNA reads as TGTGCCAGCACCCGGGACAGGGGAACCTACGAGCAGTACTTC.

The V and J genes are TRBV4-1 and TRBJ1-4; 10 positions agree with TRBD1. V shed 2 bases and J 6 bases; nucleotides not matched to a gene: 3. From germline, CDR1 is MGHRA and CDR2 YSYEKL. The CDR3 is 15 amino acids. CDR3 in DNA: TGCGCCAGCAGCCAACCGGGACAGGGGTATGAAAAACTGTTTTTT. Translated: CASSQPGQGYEKLFF.